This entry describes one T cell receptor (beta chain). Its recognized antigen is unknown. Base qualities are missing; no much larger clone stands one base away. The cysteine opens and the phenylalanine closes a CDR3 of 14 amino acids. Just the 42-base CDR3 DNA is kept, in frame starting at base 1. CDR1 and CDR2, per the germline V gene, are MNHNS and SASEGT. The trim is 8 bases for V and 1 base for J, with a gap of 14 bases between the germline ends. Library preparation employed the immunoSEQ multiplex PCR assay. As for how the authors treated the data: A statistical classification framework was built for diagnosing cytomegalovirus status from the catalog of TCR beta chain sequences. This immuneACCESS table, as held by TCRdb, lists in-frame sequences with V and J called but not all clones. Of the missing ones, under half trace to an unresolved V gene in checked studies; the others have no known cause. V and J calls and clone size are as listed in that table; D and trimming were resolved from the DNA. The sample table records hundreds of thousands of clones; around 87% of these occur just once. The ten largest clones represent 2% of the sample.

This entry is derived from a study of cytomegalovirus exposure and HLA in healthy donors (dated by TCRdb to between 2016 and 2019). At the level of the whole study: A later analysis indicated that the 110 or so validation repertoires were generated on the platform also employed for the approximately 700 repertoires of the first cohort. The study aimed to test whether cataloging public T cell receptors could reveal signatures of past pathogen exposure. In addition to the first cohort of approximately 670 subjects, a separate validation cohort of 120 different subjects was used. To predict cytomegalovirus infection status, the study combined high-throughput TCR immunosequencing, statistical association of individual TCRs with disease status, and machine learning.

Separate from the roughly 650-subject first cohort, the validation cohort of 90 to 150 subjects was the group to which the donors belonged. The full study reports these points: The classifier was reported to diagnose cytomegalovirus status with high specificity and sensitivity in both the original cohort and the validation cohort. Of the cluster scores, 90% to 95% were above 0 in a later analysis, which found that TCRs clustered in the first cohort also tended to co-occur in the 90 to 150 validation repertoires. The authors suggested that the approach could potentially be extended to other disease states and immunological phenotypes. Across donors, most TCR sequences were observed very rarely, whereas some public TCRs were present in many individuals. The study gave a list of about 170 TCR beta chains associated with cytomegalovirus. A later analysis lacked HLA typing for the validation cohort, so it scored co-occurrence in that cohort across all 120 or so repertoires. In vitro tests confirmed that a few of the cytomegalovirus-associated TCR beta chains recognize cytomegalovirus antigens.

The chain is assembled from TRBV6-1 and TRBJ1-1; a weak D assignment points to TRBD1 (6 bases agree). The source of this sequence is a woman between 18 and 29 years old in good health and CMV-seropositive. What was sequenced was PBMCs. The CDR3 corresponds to CASVWGQGNTEAFF. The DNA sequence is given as TGTGCCAGCGTCTGGGGGCAGGGGAACACTGAAGCTTTCTTT.